The clone carrying this T cell receptor beta chain was counted only a few times. Its antigen is still unknown. The sample is drawn from a study of response to subunit inactivated influenza vaccine. Study-level points and caveats: After each seasonal influenza vaccination, few new T cells are recruited, the authors suggested.

Germline CDR1 and CDR2: SGHRS and YFSETQ. This CDR3 contains 15 residues. The V and J ends lost 0 bases and 5 bases, in that order; junction bases with no gene match: 3. TCRdb reanalysed the RT-PCR reads using MiXCR and keeps one entry per CDR3 protein. The data contain around 790,000 distinct CDR3 sequences, about 20% of them singletons. The sequencing here drew on PBMCs from blood, taken roughly 5 days after vaccination. The V call is TRBV5-1, the J call TRBJ2-5; 11 bases match TRBD2. The source is a man in his fifties who received an inactivated influenza vaccine. The CDR3 here is CASSLDLAGGETQYF. Here the CDR3 DNA reads TGCGCCAGCAGCTTGGACCTAGCGGGAGGCGAGACCCAGTACTTC.